The entry below gives a single T cell receptor (beta chain) sequence along with its context. Germline V lookup: CDR1 MNHEY, CDR2 SMNVEV (reference sequence). The CDR3 sequence is 12 residues long. The V end was cut by 4 bases, the J end by 7 bases, with 10 bases between. These data originate in a study of T cell responses to AZD1222 COVID-19 vaccine. TCRdb's table, derived via immunoSEQ multiplex PCR, lists solely in-frame clones and lacks some. The sample carries about 76,000 clones, about 88% recorded once. The material sequenced was peripheral blood, taken on day 0 of AZD1222 vaccination. This sequence joins TRBV27 and TRBJ1-1, with D unclear. This receptor was obtained from an adult in good health. Here the CDR3 reads CASSSGRIEAFF. The CDR3 bases are TGTGCCAGCAGTTCCGGCAGAATTGAAGCTTTCTTT.